This paragraph reports one TCR beta chain. Its antigen remains unknown. The conserved phenylalanine or tryptophan normally closing the CDR3 is absent here, so this likely arose from a read error. It is unclear where the CDR3 begins or ends on the DNA, so no DNA is shown, and the CDR3 is as TCRdb lists it. This entry belongs to a study of T cells in Graves' hyperthyroidism and ophthalmopathy. Amplification of TCR beta CDR3 regions was performed using RNA transcripts as template. Using the HTBI primer set, a first-round RT-PCR was run on the TCR CDR3. Each CDR3 protein is one row after TCRdb ran MiXCR on the multiplex PCR reads. This repertoire shows a few hundred thousand distinct CDR3 sequences, roughly 46% found once; its top ten account for 8.2%. The CDR3 adds up to 8 amino acids, both ends counted. The germline CDR1 and CDR2 sequences are SGDLS and YYNGEE. Those with hyperthyroidism were 18 to 65 years old, newly diagnosed, and ill for under 2 months. Thyroid ultrasound and orbital computed tomography, with clinical symptoms and serum thyroxine and TRAb, informed diagnoses.

Study-level results: It was a median approximately six months before onset that the model predicted ophthalmopathy.

Sequencing was performed on peripheral blood or thyroid tissue (not recorded which). The source of this sequence is a woman younger than 30 with Graves' hyperthyroidism. The chain combines TRBV9 with TRBJ2-6. The CDR3 loop is CASSAEDS.